This record looks at one TCR beta chain sequence and its context. The entry originates in a study of blood T cell repertoires in COVID-19. Background on the study: Whether acute or convalescent, the COVID-19 samples came from the United States, Italy and Spain.

Clones were read by immunoSEQ multiplex PCR, and TCRdb kept only the in-frame ones, dropping some. The table lists tens of thousands of clones, around 93% of them singletons. The CDR3 consists of 14 residues. V lost 7 bases, J lost 1 base, and 13 bases lay in between. Germline CDR1 reads SNHLY; CDR2 reads FYNNEI. The rearrangement joins TRBV2 to TRBJ1-2; no firm D call. Sequences were obtained from peripheral blood. The sequence derives from a human donor with active COVID-19. The donor label of this sample is uncertain. In nucleotides, the CDR3 is TGTGCCAGCAACTCCGAACGGGTTAACTATGGCTACACCTTC. Translating gives CASNSERVNYGYTF.